Shown below are 14 T cell receptor beta chains from a single sample sequenced in a study of blood T cell repertoires in COVID-19. Repertoires were generated with immunoSEQ multiplex PCR, while TCRdb's copy carries only in-frame clones and drops some. The profile covers fewer than 250,000 clones, with about 85% appearing a single time and 11% taken by the ten largest. Sample: PBMCs or T cells enriched from blood (not recorded which). Receptor source: a man aged 25-45 years who had recovered from COVID-19.

The V call is TRBV10-2, the J call TRBJ1-3, with 8 bases fitting TRBD1. V trimming: 5 bases; J trimming: 4 bases; junction bases outside the gene matches: 10. The germline gives CDR1 WSHSY, CDR2 SAAADI. There are 16 residues in the CDR3. The CDR3 region is CASSLWTGLTGNTIYF. The CDR3 DNA is TGCGCCAGCAGTTTATGGACAGGGCTCACGGGAAACACCATATATTTT.

The chain combines TRBV28 with TRBJ1-2, with D hard to call. Germline values: CDR1 MDHEN, CDR2 SYDVKM. There are 14 residues in the CDR3. Trimming took 5 bases from V and 4 from J, leaving 14 bases between them. The CDR3 here is CASSGTNYRYGYTF. DNA for the CDR3: TGTGCCAGCAGTGGCACAAACTACCGCTATGGCTACACCTTC.

This chain uses TRBV19 with TRBJ1-5; TRBD1 matches at 9 bases. With V trimmed by 5 bases and J by 7 bases, 12 bases remained unmatched. Germline V gene data show CDR1 as LNHDA and CDR2 as SQIVND (reference sequence). This CDR3 spans 16 amino acids. The CDR3 sequence is CASSYNGQGTRQPQHF. Here the CDR3 DNA reads TGTGCCAGTAGTTATAATGGACAGGGGACAAGGCAGCCCCAGCATTTT. The entire variable domain, with the rest obtained from reference TRBV19 and TRBJ1-5, is as follows: DGGITQSPKYLFRKEGQNVTLSCEQNLNHDAMYWYRQDPGQGLRLIYYSQIVNDFQKGDIAEGYSVSREKKESFPLTVTSAQKNPTAFYLCASSYNGQGTRQPQHFGDGTRLSIL.

The chain recombines TRBV9 with TRBJ2-6; 8 nucleotides agree with TRBD1. With V trimmed by 0 bases and J by 5 bases, 4 bases remained unmatched. The CDR3 covers 16 residues. The germline V gene encodes CDR1 SGDLS and CDR2 YYNGEE. CDR3 sequence: CASSVEGQGRANVLTF. The CDR3 DNA reads as TGTGCCAGCAGCGTAGAAGGACAGGGAAGGGCCAACGTCCTGACTTTC.

The rearrangement joins TRBV28 to TRBJ2-5, with a weak D call TRBD2 (7 bases). CDR1 MDHEN and CDR2 SYDVKM come from the germline V gene. Trimming shortened V by 7 bases and J by 0 bases, and 24 bases separated the two germline ends. The CDR3 is made up of 18 amino acids. CDR3: CASTSSSGAGVYQETQYF. The CDR3 nucleotides are TGTGCCAGCACGTCCTCTAGCGGTGCAGGGGTGTACCAAGAGACCCAGTACTTC.

This clone turned up a few times. The V call is TRBV14, the J call TRBJ2-3, with D maybe TRBD1 (6 bases). Germline assignment: CDR1 SGHDN and CDR2 FVKESK. Deletions cut 4 bases from V and 7 bases from J, with 18 bases between. This CDR3 is built from 15 residues. In nucleotides, the CDR3 is TGTGCCAGCAGCCCATCCCACAGGGACCCAAATACGCAGTATTTT. This codes for CASSPSHRDPNTQYF.

The rearrangement joins TRBV4-1 to TRBJ2-1, with D possibly matching TRBD2 (6 bases). Per the germline V gene, CDR1 is MGHRA and CDR2 is YSYEKL. The CDR3 loop spans 13 amino acids. Trimming cost V 8 bases and J 3 bases, with 11 bases left between them. CDR3 amino acids: CASASAGYNEQFF. The CDR3 DNA reads as TGCGCCAGCGCTTCAGCGGGCTACAATGAGCAGTTCTTC.

This clone was detected a few times. This sequence joins TRBV4-3 and TRBJ1-1; the match to TRBD1 covers 7 bases. The trim removed 2 bases at V and 2 bases at J, leaving 5 bases unmatched. The CDR3 covers 15 residues. The germline V gene encodes CDR1 LGHNA and CDR2 YSLEER. The DNA for the CDR3 is TGCGCCAGCAGCCAACTAACAGGGGCTAACACTGAAGCTTTCTTT. Translated: CASSQLTGANTEAFF.

V gene TRBV19 combines with J gene TRBJ1-1, with 7 positions matching TRBD1. The CDR3 length is 17 residues. Germline CDR1 reads LNHDA; CDR2 reads SQIVND (reference sequence). Trimming at V came to 1 base and at J to 4 bases, leaving 12 bases not matched to a gene. CDR3 loop: CASSIVRSTRGSTEAFF. Written as DNA, the CDR3 is TGTGCCAGTAGTATAGTACGCTCCACCAGGGGGTCCACTGAAGCTTTCTTT.

The rearrangement links TRBV27 to TRBJ2-5, with 10 bases aligning to TRBD2. Germline CDR1 is MNHEY and CDR2 is SMNVEV (reference sequence). V dropped 7 bases and J dropped 3; count of bases not matched to a gene: 8. This CDR3 contains 15 residues. CDR3: CASISKLAGEETQYF. The CDR3 DNA reads TGTGCCAGCATCTCGAAGCTAGCGGGAGAAGAGACCCAGTACTTC.

This clone has a handful of counts. The CDR3 protein is CASSLSGASSRQPQHF. The CDR3 coding sequence is TGTGCCAGCAGTTTATCGGGGGCCTCCAGCCGACAGCCCCAGCATTTT. The chain carries TRBV27 and TRBJ1-5; the D gene is possibly TRBD1 (6 bases). Trimming removed 0 bases at V and 7 bases at J, with 16 bases between. This CDR3 has 16 amino acids. Germline assignment: CDR1 MNHEY and CDR2 SMNVEV (reference sequence).

The CDR3 DNA follows: TGTGCCAGCAGCCAAGGGAACGGGGGTAGTCAGCCCCAGCATTTT. Its protein product is CASSQGNGGSQPQHF. V is TRBV3-1 (or the pseudogene TRBV3-2) and J is TRBJ1-5; D possibly corresponds to TRBD1 (5 bases). Trimming shortened V by 1 base and J by 6 bases, and 13 bases separated the two germline ends. The germline V gene encodes CDR1 LGHDT and CDR2 YNNKEL (reference sequence). The CDR3 totals 15 residues.

The chain recombines TRBV6-4 with TRBJ2-1; 7 bases line up with TRBD2. The V gene end was trimmed by 2 bases and the J gene end by 7 bases; junction bases not matched to a gene: 8. From germline, CDR1 is MRHNA and CDR2 SNTAGT. The CDR3 consists of 15 residues. The CDR3 region has the DNA TGTGCCAGCAGTGACGAGGCCTTCGGGAGGAATGAGCAGTTCTTC. Its protein is CASSDEAFGRNEQFF.

This chain connects TRBV14 to TRBJ2-3; D gene uncertain. Germline V gives CDR1 SGHDN, CDR2 FVKESK. There are 14 residues in the CDR3. Trimming pared 4 bases from V and 5 bases from J, leaving 13 bases between. CDR3 nucleotide sequence: TGTGCCAGCAGCCCGCCGCTTGGCATAGATACGCAGTATTTT. Its translation is CASSPPLGIDTQYF.